The rows below give T cell receptor beta chains drawn from one sample of a study of PD-1 blockade in classical Hodgkin lymphoma. The table came from immunoSEQ multiplex PCR; TCRdb's copy has only in-frame clones and leaves some out. Of roughly 7,000 clones in the sample, over 60% were seen once. Sequenced material: peripheral blood mononuclear cells (PBMCs), taken at baseline. All receptors derive from a human donor with classical Hodgkin lymphoma. CDR3s include the opening cysteine and the closing phenylalanine or tryptophan. D genes are given only for firm matches. Not every row has a clone size; where given, it reads once, few, many or a size class.

TRBD1	few	TRBJ1-1	TRBV6-6	TGTGCCAGCAGTTACTCGGACAGGACTGAAGCTTTCTTT	CASSYSDRTEAFF
.	.	TRBJ2-5	TRBV6-5	TGTGCCAGCAGTTATGGGCTAGCTACACAAGAGACCCAGTACTTC	CASSYGLATQETQYF
.	.	TRBJ2-3	TRBV6-1	TGTGCCAGCAGTGAAGCGCACGTCGGGGCCTACACAGATACGCAGTATTTT	CASSEAHVGAYTDTQYF
.	.	TRBJ2-7	TRBV7-7	TGTGCCAGCAGCTTATATCAGGGTTACGAGCAGTACTTC	CASSLYQGYEQYF
TRBD1	.	TRBJ1-3	TRBV19	TGTGCCAGTAGTCCTATACCGGGACAGGGAAACACCATATATTTT	CASSPIPGQGNTIYF
.	.	TRBJ2-7	TRBV9	TGTGCCAGCAGCCCTAGGACTCCGCAGGATATCTACGAGCAGTACTTC	CASSPRTPQDIYEQYF
TRBD1	few	TRBJ2-7	TRBV19	TGTGCCAGTAGTCCGTGGGTACTACAGGGGGCTAATGGGCCGCAGTACTTC	CASSPWVLQGANGPQYF
TRBD2	.	TRBJ2-1	TRBV7-6	TGTGCCAGCAGTAGGACTAGCGCTTACAATGAGCAGTTCTTC	CASSRTSAYNEQFF
TRBD2	.	TRBJ2-2	TRBV29-1	TGCAGCGTTGAACTAGCGGGAGGATACACCGGGGAGCTGTTTTTT	CSVELAGGYTGELFF
.	.	TRBJ1-3	TRBV10-3	TGTGCCTCGACGGCCGCATCTGGAAACACCATATATTTT	CASTAASGNTIYF
TRBD2	.	TRBJ2-3	TRBV5-8	TGTGCCAGCAGCTTGATGGGGACTAGCGTAGATACGCAGTATTTT	CASSLMGTSVDTQYF
.	few	TRBJ2-7	TRBV29-1	TGCAGCGTTGAAAACGTTGGCCGCCCCTACGAGCAGTACTTC	CSVENVGRPYEQYF
.	once	TRBJ1-1	TRBV11-2	TGTGCCAGCAGCACTAGCAACGGGGAAGCTTTCTTT	CASSTSNGEAFF
.	.	TRBJ1-2	TRBV30	TGTGCCTGGCTAGGGGGGGCATATGGCTACACCTTC	CAWLGGAYGYTF
.	.	TRBJ1-1	TRBV5-6	TGTGCCAGCAGCTTACCCAGGAACACTGAAGCTTTCTTT	CASSLPRNTEAFF
TRBD2	.	TRBJ2-7	TRBV11-2	TGTGCCAGCAGCTTAACTTTAGGACTAGCGGGGGTGACCTACGAGCAGTACTTC	CASSLTLGLAGVTYEQYF
.	.	TRBJ2-7	TRBV4-3	TGCGCCAGCAGCCAAGACAGGTTCTACGAGCAGTACTTC	CASSQDRFYEQYF
.	.	TRBJ2-7	TRBV10-3	TGTGCCATCAGTGAGTCGGACAGACCCTACGAGCAGTACTTC	CAISESDRPYEQYF
.	.	TRBJ2-1	TRBV6-4	TGTGCCAGCAGTGACTCAGGGGCCTCCTACAATGAGCAGTTCTTC	CASSDSGASYNEQFF
.	.	TRBJ1-2	TRBV10-2	TGCGCCACCAAACAGGGTGCGGGGGGCTACACCTTC	CATKQGAGGYTF
TRBD1	.	TRBJ1-1	TRBV4-1	TGCGCCAGCAGCTACCGACAGGGGGCGAACACTGAAGCTTTCTTT	CASSYRQGANTEAFF
.	.	TRBJ1-1	TRBV5-1	TGCGCCAGCAAAAAATCCACAGGCCTGAACACTGAAGCTTTCTTT	CASKKSTGLNTEAFF
.	.	TRBJ1-2	TRBV6-4	TGTGCCAGCAGCGACGATGGGGGCTACACCTTC	CASSDDGGYTF
.	.	TRBJ2-5	TRBV4-3	TGCGCCAGCAGCCAAGAATGGGGCCAGCAAGAGACCCAGTACTTC	CASSQEWGQQETQYF
.	.	TRBJ1-1	TRBV5-1	TGCGCCAGCAGCTTTGGCAGCCCCACTGAAGCTTTCTTT	CASSFGSPTEAFF
.	.	TRBJ2-7	TRBV15	TGTGCCACACAGCAGACGGAATCCTACGAGCAGTACTTC	CATQQTESYEQYF
.	.	TRBJ2-7	TRBV30	TGTGCCTGGAGCCGTTATAACGAGCAGTACTTC	CAWSRYNEQYF
.	.	TRBJ1-4	TRBV19	TGTGCCAGTAGTATAGTTAACGGAGGTATACCGAATGAAAAACTGTTTTTT	CASSIVNGGIPNEKLFF
.	.	TRBJ1-2	TRBV19	TGTGCCAGTAGTATAATAGGGACTAACTATGGCTACACCTTC	CASSIIGTNYGYTF
.	.	TRBJ2-3	TRBV5-4	TGTGCCAGCAGCTTGCGAATAACAGATACGCAGTATTTT	CASSLRITDTQYF
.	.	TRBJ2-7	TRBV5-3	TGTGCCAGAATCGCAGCGGAGGACTACGAGCAGTACTTC	CARIAAEDYEQYF
.	.	TRBJ2-3	TRBV30	TGTGCCAGCAACTCCGGGACCCGCACAGATACGCAGTATTTT	CASNSGTRTDTQYF
TRBD1	.	TRBJ1-5	TRBV6-6	TGTGCCAGCAGTGCCAGAGGACAGGGGGCCAATCAGCCCCAGCATTTT	CASSARGQGANQPQHF
.	.	TRBJ2-1	TRBV27	TGTGCCAGCAGTAACCAGGGGCTGCCCTACAATGAGCAGTTCTTC	CASSNQGLPYNEQFF
.	.	TRBJ2-1	TRBV10-1	TGCGCCAGCGGGGGTAGCTCGGGCAATGAGCAGTTCTTC	CASGGSSGNEQFF
.	.	TRBJ1-1	TRBV6-1	TGTGCCAGCAGTGGGACAGCGAACACTGAAGCTTTCTTT	CASSGTANTEAFF
.	.	TRBJ2-1	TRBV27	TGTGCCAGCAGCCTACCCACACGGGGTAGGAATGAGCAGTTCTTC	CASSLPTRGRNEQFF
TRBD1	few	TRBJ2-7	TRBV19	TGTGCCAGTAGTCCGGGACAGTCCTACGAGCAGTACTTC	CASSPGQSYEQYF
.	.	TRBJ2-1	TRBV7-6	TGTGCCAGCAGCTCGCTGACAGGAAACAATGAGCAGTTCTTC	CASSSLTGNNEQFF
.	.	TRBJ2-2	TRBV5-4	TGTGCCAGCAGCTTGGGTGCCTCGAACACCGGGGAGCTGTTTTTT	CASSLGASNTGELFF
.	once	TRBJ1-1	TRBV6-6	TGTGCCAGCTTTTCCAAGGGCAATGAAGCTTTCTTT	CASFSKGNEAFF
TRBD1	once	TRBJ2-7	TRBV5-1	TGCGCCAGCAGTCAGGACAGGGTGACTGGCGAGCAGTACTTC	CASSQDRVTGEQYF
.	.	TRBJ2-1	TRBV21-1	TGTGCCAGCGGATTAGGGACTAGCGGGAAGGGGGGCAATGAGCAGTTCTTC	CASGLGTSGKGGNEQFF
.	.	TRBJ1-5	TRBV2	TGTGCCAGCAGTGCGGGGGTAGTCAATCAGCCCCAGCATTTT	CASSAGVVNQPQHF
.	medium-sized	TRBJ1-2	TRBV2	TGTGCCAGCAGTGAAGCGCAGTACTCGGGGGAATGGGACACCTTC	CASSEAQYSGEWDTF
.	.	TRBJ2-7	TRBV5-8	TGTGCCAGCAGCTTCGGGCAGATCTACGAGCAGTACTTC	CASSFGQIYEQYF
.	.	TRBJ2-7	TRBV6-5	TGTGCCAGCAGTGTTCGGGGGGCGGGTTTCGAGCAGTACTTC	CASSVRGAGFEQYF
.	.	TRBJ1-1	TRBV25-1	TGTGCCAGCAGTCAACTTGTACACACTGAAGCTTTCTTT	CASSQLVHTEAFF
TRBD1	once	TRBJ1-2	TRBV19	TGTGCCAGTACCCAGGGGGGGGCAGGCCCCTCCTATGGCTACACCTTC	CASTQGGAGPSYGYTF
.	.	TRBJ1-5	TRBV30	TGTGCCTGGAGTGGAGGTAGCAATCAGCCCCAGCATTTT	CAWSGGSNQPQHF
.	.	TRBJ2-2	TRBV6-5	TGTGCCAGCAGATCGAACACCGGGGAGCTGTTTTTT	CASRSNTGELFF
.	few	TRBJ2-2	TRBV11-2	TGTGCCAGCAGCTTGGACAGCTACACCGGGGAGCTGTTTTTT	CASSLDSYTGELFF
.	.	TRBJ1-5	TRBV5-1	TGCGCCAGCAGCTTGGAAGATCAGCCCCAGCATTTT	CASSLEDQPQHF
.	once	TRBJ2-3	TRBV20-1	TGCAGTGCACAGGGAAATACGCAGTATTTT	CSAQGNTQYF
.	.	TRBJ2-5	TRBV7-2	TGTGCCAGCAGTCGCACACGGCAAGAGACCCAGTACTTC	CASSRTRQETQYF
.	.	TRBJ2-7	TRBV6-6	TGTGCCATAGGGGGGAGTAAATACGAGCAGTACTTC	CAIGGSKYEQYF
.	.	TRBJ2-1	TRBV6-5	TGTGCCAGCAGTTATTCCCCCAGAATTGAGCAGTTCTTC	CASSYSPRIEQFF